This T cell receptor (beta chain) was found in a study of CD8+CD57+ T cells in acquired aplastic anemia. As for the study in general: The average for DNA from sorted CD4+ and CD8+ cells was 3.2 ug.

Both TCR beta VDJ combination and CDR3 sequence profiling were carried out. Genomic DNA was the template for this profiling. MiXCR, applied by TCRdb to the reads, yields one record per CDR3 protein. The sample shows 190,000 or so distinct CDR3 sequences, 48% of them seen only once. The CDR3 length is 15 residues. Unmatched junction bases numbered 7, after V lost 2 bases and J lost 4 bases. CDR1 is ENHRY, CDR2 SYGVKD, per germline. This clonotype appeared many times. Before being chosen for sequencing, patients had shown CD8+CD57+ cell expansion by flow cytometry. Every patient presented with severe acquired aplastic anemia.

V usage is TRBV10-3 and J usage is TRBJ1-2, with 7 bases identical to TRBD1. The sample comprised sorted CD4+, CD8+, or CD8+CD57+ T cells (not recorded which) from PBMCs. This TCR came from a human donor with aplastic anemia. CDR3 nucleotide sequence: TGTGCCATCAGTGAGGAAGTTCACAGGGGCTATGGCTACACCTTC. Translation gives CAISEEVHRGYGYTF.